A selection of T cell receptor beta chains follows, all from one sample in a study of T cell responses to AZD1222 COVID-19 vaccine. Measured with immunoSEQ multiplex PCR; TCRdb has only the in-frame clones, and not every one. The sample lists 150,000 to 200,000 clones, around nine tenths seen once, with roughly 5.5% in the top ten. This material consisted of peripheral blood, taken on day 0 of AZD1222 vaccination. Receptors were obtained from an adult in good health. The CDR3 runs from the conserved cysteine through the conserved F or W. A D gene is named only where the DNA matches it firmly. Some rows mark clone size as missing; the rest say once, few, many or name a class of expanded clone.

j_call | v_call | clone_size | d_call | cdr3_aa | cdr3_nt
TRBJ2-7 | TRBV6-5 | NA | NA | CASRLGVWSYEQYF | TGTGCCAGCAGATTAGGGGTTTGGTCTTACGAGCAGTACTTC
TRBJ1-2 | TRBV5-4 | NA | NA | CASSLDRVEGYTF | TGTGCCAGCAGCTTGGATCGGGTGGAGGGCTACACCTTC
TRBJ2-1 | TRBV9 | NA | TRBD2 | CASSAGGNEQFF | TGTGCCAGCAGCGCCGGGGGGAATGAGCAGTTCTTC
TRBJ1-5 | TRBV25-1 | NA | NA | CASRPPQGVNSNQPQHF | TGTGCCAGCAGACCCCCACAGGGCGTTAATAGCAATCAGCCCCAGCATTTT
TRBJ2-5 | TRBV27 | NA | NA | CASSHRGRETQYF | TGTGCCAGCAGTCATCGGGGGCGGGAGACCCAGTACTTC
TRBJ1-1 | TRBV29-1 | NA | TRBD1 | CSVEGQGTEAFF | TGCAGCGTTGAAGGACAGGGCACTGAAGCTTTCTTT
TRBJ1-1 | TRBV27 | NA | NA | CASSLRGNTEAFF | TGTGCCAGCAGTTTACGAGGAAACACTGAAGCTTTCTTT
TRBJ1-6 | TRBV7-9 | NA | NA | CASSLATSYNSPLHF | TGTGCCAGCAGCTTAGCGACCTCCTATAATTCACCCCTCCACTTT
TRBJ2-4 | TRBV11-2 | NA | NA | CASSFSSSLGDIQYF | TGTGCCAGCAGCTTCTCTAGTTCCTTAGGGGACATTCAGTACTTC
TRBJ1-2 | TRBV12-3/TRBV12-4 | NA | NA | CASSFKGEAGYTF | TGTGCCAGCAGTTTTAAAGGGGAGGCTGGCTACACCTTC
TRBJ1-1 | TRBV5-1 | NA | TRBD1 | CASKEAGGTEAFF | TGCGCCAGCAAGGAGGCAGGGGGCACTGAAGCTTTCTTT
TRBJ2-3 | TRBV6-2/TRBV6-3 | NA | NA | CASSTTADTQYF | TGTGCCAGCAGTACTACAGCAGATACGCAGTATTTT
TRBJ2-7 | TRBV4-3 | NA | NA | CASSAQHESSYEQYF | TGCGCCAGCAGCGCCCAGCACGAGAGCTCCTACGAGCAGTACTTC
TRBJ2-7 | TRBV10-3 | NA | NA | CAISKGGAYEQYF | TGTGCCATCAGTAAGGGGGGGGCCTACGAGCAGTACTTC
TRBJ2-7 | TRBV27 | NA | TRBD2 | CASSTANLGRGAGGYYEQYF | TGTGCCAGCAGCACCGCCAACTTAGGAAGGGGGGCGGGAGGTTACTACGAGCAGTACTTC
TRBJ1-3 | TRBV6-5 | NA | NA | CASSSSSSGNTIYF | TGTGCCAGCAGTTCCTCGAGCTCTGGAAACACCATATATTTT
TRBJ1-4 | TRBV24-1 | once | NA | CATSDRTENEKLFF | TGTGCCACCAGTGACCGGACTGAGAATGAAAAACTGTTTTTT
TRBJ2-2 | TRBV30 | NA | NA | CAWMLTGELFF | TGTGCCTGGATGTTAACCGGGGAGCTGTTTTTT
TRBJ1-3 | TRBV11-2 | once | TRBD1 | CASSQMTGPLRRNTIYF | TGTGCCAGCAGCCAGATGACAGGGCCACTCAGACGAAACACCATATATTTT
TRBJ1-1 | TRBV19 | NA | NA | CASSAQGRNTEAFF | TGTGCCAGTAGTGCCCAGGGAAGGAACACTGAAGCTTTCTTT
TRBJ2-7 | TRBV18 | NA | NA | CASSPSVADYEQYF | TGTGCCAGCTCACCATCGGTGGCGGACTACGAGCAGTACTTC
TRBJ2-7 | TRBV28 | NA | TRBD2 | CASSFSGSFYEQYF | TGTGCCAGCAGTTTTAGCGGGAGCTTTTACGAGCAGTACTTC
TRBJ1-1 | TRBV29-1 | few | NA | CSAVPLGARTEAFF | TGCAGCGCAGTCCCCCTAGGGGCCAGGACTGAAGCTTTCTTT
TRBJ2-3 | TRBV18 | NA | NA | CASSPLSTNTDTQYF | TGTGCCAGCTCACCCCTCTCGACAAACACAGATACGCAGTATTTT
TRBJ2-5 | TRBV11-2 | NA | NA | CASSGRQQETQYF | TGTGCCAGCAGCGGCCGACAGCAAGAGACCCAGTACTTC
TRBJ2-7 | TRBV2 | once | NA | CASGSHSYEQYF | TGTGCCAGCGGAAGCCATTCCTACGAGCAGTACTTC
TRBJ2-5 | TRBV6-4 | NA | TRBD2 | CASSEEGAGGETQYF | TGTGCCAGCAGTGAGGAGGGTGCGGGAGGAGAGACCCAGTACTTC
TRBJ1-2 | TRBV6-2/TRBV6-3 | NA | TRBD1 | CASSKGQRNYGYTF | TGTGCCAGCAGTAAGGGACAGCGCAACTATGGCTACACCTTC
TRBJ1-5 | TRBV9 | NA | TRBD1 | CASSVDGQGEQPQHF | TGTGCCAGCAGCGTAGACGGACAGGGAGAGCAGCCCCAGCATTTT
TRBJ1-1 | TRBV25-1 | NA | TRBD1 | CASSPPPGTGRSTEAFF | TGTGCCAGCAGTCCGCCCCCCGGGACAGGTAGGAGCACTGAAGCTTTCTTT
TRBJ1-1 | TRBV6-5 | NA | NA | CASSWGVNTEAFF | TGTGCCAGCAGCTGGGGGGTGAACACTGAAGCTTTCTTT
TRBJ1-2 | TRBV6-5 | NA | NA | CASSKEHLLWGYTF | TGTGCCAGCAGCAAGGAGCACCTCCTCTGGGGCTACACCTTC
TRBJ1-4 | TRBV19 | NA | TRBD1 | CASRPTGATFEKLFF | TGTGCCAGTAGGCCCACAGGGGCGACGTTTGAAAAACTGTTTTTT
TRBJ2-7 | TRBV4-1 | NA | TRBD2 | CASSQSHGGGVYEQYF | TGCGCCAGCAGCCAGTCCCATGGCGGGGGTGTCTACGAGCAGTACTTC
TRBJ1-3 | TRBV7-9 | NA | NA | CASSLKIGSSSGNTIYF | TGTGCCAGCAGCTTAAAAATAGGCAGCTCCTCTGGAAACACCATATATTTT
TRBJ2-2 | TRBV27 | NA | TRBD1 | CATATGAAGELFF | TGTGCCACCGCGACAGGGGCCGCCGGGGAGCTGTTTTTT
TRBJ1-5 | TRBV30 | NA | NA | CAWSAPAGFNQPQHF | TGTGCCTGGAGTGCCCCGGCGGGGTTCAATCAGCCCCAGCATTTT
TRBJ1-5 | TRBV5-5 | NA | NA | CASRRDGRFQPQHF | TGTGCCAGCAGGCGGGACGGGCGTTTTCAGCCCCAGCATTTT
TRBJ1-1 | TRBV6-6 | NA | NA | CASSFPGQEAFF | TGTGCCAGCAGTTTTCCCGGACAGGAAGCTTTCTTT
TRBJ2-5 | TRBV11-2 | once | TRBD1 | CASSWGQVDEGTQYF | TGTGCCAGCAGCTGGGGACAGGTGGATGAAGGGACCCAGTACTTC
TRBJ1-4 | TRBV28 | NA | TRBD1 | CASSPTGGINEKLFF | TGTGCCAGCAGCCCGACAGGGGGGATTAATGAAAAACTGTTTTTT
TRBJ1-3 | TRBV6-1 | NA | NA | CASREDRFSGNTIYF | TGTGCCAGCAGAGAAGACAGGTTCTCTGGAAACACCATATATTTT
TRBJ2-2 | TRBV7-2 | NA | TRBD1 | CASSALTGTLNTGELFF | TGTGCCAGCAGCGCCTTGACAGGGACCCTGAACACCGGGGAGCTGTTTTTT